Shown below are 32 T cell receptor beta chains from a single sample sequenced in a study of blood T cell repertoires in COVID-19. TCRdb keeps only in-frame clones here, not all; method: immunoSEQ multiplex PCR. Of roughly 140,000 clones listed, more than 85% are singletons. The sample was peripheral blood. The origin of the receptors is a human donor in a cohort sampled during active COVID-19.

This chain joins TRBV6-1 and TRBJ2-7, with 8 bases identical to TRBD1. This CDR3 has 16 residues. V gave up 4 bases and J gave up 3 bases; unmatched junction bases: 11. Germline CDR1 is MNHNS and CDR2 is SASEGT. The CDR3 is CASSASRTGIFYEQYF. In nucleotides, the CDR3 is TGTGCCAGCAGTGCCTCTCGGACAGGGATTTTCTACGAGCAGTACTTC.

The chain links TRBV9 to TRBJ1-2; 9 bases match TRBD1. This CDR3 is 15 amino acids long. Germline trimming cut 3 bases from V and 4 bases from J; bases unmatched to any gene: 7. Germline CDR1 and CDR2: SGDLS and YYNGEE. The CDR3 nucleotides read TGTGCCAGCAGCGGTCAACAGGGGGCAGGCTATGGCTACACCTTC. Amino acid sequence: CASSGQQGAGYGYTF.

This sequence joins TRBV28 and TRBJ2-3, with 7 positions matching TRBD1. Germline V gene data show CDR1 as MDHEN and CDR2 as SYDVKM. V was pared by 11 bases and J by 1 base, with 9 bases of the junction left unmatched. This CDR3 has 14 residues. Here the CDR3 DNA reads TGTGCCGGGAGTGAGGGGGCGGGCACAGATACGCAGTATTTT. Translating it yields CAGSEGAGTDTQYF. Using reference TRBV28 and TRBJ2-3 for the parts outside the CDR3, the full variable domain is DVKVTQSSRYLVKRTGEKVFLECVQDMDHENMFWYRQDPGLGLRLIYFSYDVKMKEKGDIPEGYSVSREKKERFSLILESASTNQTSMYLCAGSEGAGTDTQYFGPGTRLTVL.

V is TRBV6-1 and J is TRBJ1-1; possibly TRBD1 for D (5 bases). Trimming removed 2 bases from V and 2 bases from J, with 6 bases in between. This CDR3 spans 13 amino acids. Germline CDR1 is MNHNS and CDR2 is SASEGT. CDR3 DNA sequence: TGTGCCAGCAGTGAATGGGGCAACACTGAAGCTTTCTTT. It codes for CASSEWGNTEAFF.

The J gene is TRBJ2-5, the V gene TRBV5-1; 8 bases map to TRBD1. The CDR3 has 15 amino acids. The germline V gene encodes CDR1 SGHRS and CDR2 YFSETQ. The J segment lost 4 bases and the V segment lost 5 bases, leaving 10 bases of the junction unmatched. The CDR3 is CASRTQTGVGETQYF. In DNA, the CDR3 is TGCGCCAGCAGGACTCAGACAGGGGTAGGAGAGACCCAGTACTTC.

The chain combines TRBV2 with TRBJ2-7, with 8 nucleotides matching TRBD1. The CDR3 contains 14 residues. With V trimmed by 6 bases and J by 5 bases, 9 bases remained unmatched. Germline V CDR1 and CDR2: SNHLY, FYNNEI. Here the CDR3 reads CASSRGQGAHEQYF. CDR3 DNA: TGTGCCAGCAGCCGGGGGCAGGGGGCACACGAGCAGTACTTC. The variable domain in full, completed from reference TRBV2 and TRBJ2-7, reads EPEVTQTPSHQVTQMGQEVILRCVPISNHLYFYWYRQILGQKVEFLVSFYNNEISEKSEIFDDQFSVERPDGSNFTLKIRSTKLEDSAMYFCASSRGQGAHEQYFGPGTRLTVT.

As concerns this clone: One junction end does not reproduce the germline sequence, and a read error may be involved. The chain recombines TRBV6-1 with TRBJ1-1; D unclear. Germline values: CDR1 MNHNS, CDR2 SASEGT. The CDR3 is made up of 13 amino acids. CDR3 residues: CASSEDGGTEAFF. In DNA form, the CDR3 reads TGTGCCAGCAGCGAAGACGGAGGCACTGAAGCTTTCTTT.

The J gene is TRBJ2-5, the V gene TRBV6-2 or TRBV6-3; TRBD1 aligns across 9 bases. J gave up 3 bases and V 4 bases, and 3 bases lay outside the gene matches. The CDR3 has 14 residues. Germline V gene data show CDR1 as MNHEY and CDR2 as SVGEGT. DNA of the CDR3: TGTGCCAGCAGTTGGACAGGGGTGAAAGAGACCCAGTACTTC. Its protein is CASSWTGVKETQYF.

J is TRBJ2-3 and V is TRBV30; tentative D call: TRBD1 (6 bases). V was cut by 2 bases and J by 8 bases, with 17 bases left in between. This CDR3 has 14 amino acids. Germline CDR1 and CDR2: GTSNPN and SVGIG (reference sequence). The CDR3 loop reads CAWSPRRRGFTQYF. CDR3 nucleotide sequence: TGTGCCTGGAGTCCCAGGCGCAGGGGTTTTACGCAGTATTTT.

There are a few counts of this clone. The rearrangement joins TRBV6-5 to TRBJ2-5; D is ambiguous. V was shortened by 8 bases and J by 1 base, with 17 bases between the two germline ends. The CDR3 runs 15 residues. CDR1 MNHEY and CDR2 SVGAGI come from the germline V gene. The CDR3 sequence is CASHTQDSSQETQYF. The CDR3 DNA is TGTGCCAGCCATACTCAGGATTCGTCCCAAGAGACCCAGTACTTC.

The rearrangement uses TRBV4-1 and TRBJ2-4; 10 nucleotides agree with TRBD2. The CDR3 extends over 16 amino acids. Germline CDR1 and CDR2: MGHRA and YSYEKL. V was pared by 4 bases and J by 1 base, with 4 bases of the junction left unmatched. Written as DNA, the CDR3 is TGCGCCAGCAGCCCCGGACTAGCGGCTGCCAAAAACATTCAGTACTTC. This encodes CASSPGLAAAKNIQYF.

This clone was picked up one time. The chain uses TRBV7-6 and TRBJ2-2; D remains ambiguous. With 2 bases removed from V and 6 bases from J, the gap between germline ends came to 13 bases. CDR1 and CDR2 (germline): SGHVS, FNYEAQ. This CDR3 contains 15 residues. Here the CDR3 DNA reads TGTGCCAGCAGCTTAACTACTGTACCCCCCGGGGAGCTGTTTTTT. Translating it yields CASSLTTVPPGELFF. Full variable domain (outside the CDR3, taken from reference TRBV7-6 and TRBJ2-2): GAGVSQSPRYKVTKRGQDVALRCDPISGHVSLYWYRQALGQGPEFLTYFNYEAQQDKSGLPNDRFSAERPEGSISTLTIQRTEQRDSAMYRCASSLTTVPPGELFFGEGSRLTVL.

The rearrangement uses TRBV2 and TRBJ2-5; perhaps TRBD2 as D (6 bases). The CDR3 covers 15 residues. Germline V gene sequence: CDR1 SNHLY, CDR2 FYNNEI. Trimming shortened V by 1 base and J by 4 bases, and 13 bases separated the two germline ends. Written as DNA, the CDR3 is TGTGCCAGCAGTGAAGGGTCGGGAGAAGGAGAGACCCAGTACTTC. Protein: CASSEGSGEGETQYF. The variable domain in full, with the rest retrieved from reference TRBV2 and TRBJ2-5, is EPEVTQTPSHQVTQMGQEVILRCVPISNHLYFYWYRQILGQKVEFLVSFYNNEISEKSEIFDDQFSVERPDGSNFTLKIRSTKLEDSAMYFCASSEGSGEGETQYFGPGTRLLVL.

The chain has TRBV6-5 and TRBJ2-1; TRBD1 matches at 9 bases. Germline CDR1 and CDR2: MNHEY and SVGAGI. V was clipped by 6 bases and J by 4 bases; unmatched bases: 7. The CDR3 has 15 amino acids. The CDR3 DNA reads TGTGCCAGCAGACCCCGGGACAGGGCTTACAATGAGCAGTTCTTC. Translated: CASRPRDRAYNEQFF.

V is TRBV7-2 and J is TRBJ2-7; D perhaps matches TRBD2 (6 bases). The germline V gene has CDR1 SGHTA and CDR2 FQGNSA. Trimming took off 4 bases at V and 3 bases at J, with 10 bases between the two ends. The CDR3 is made up of 13 amino acids. The CDR3 DNA follows: TGTGCCAGCAGCTCAGGACTAAACTACGAGCAGTACTTC. It translates to CASSSGLNYEQYF.

This clone was picked up one time. This chain links TRBV3-1 (or the pseudogene TRBV3-2) with TRBJ1-2, with D unclear. Germline loops: CDR1 LGHDT, CDR2 YNNKEL (reference sequence). V shed 1 base and J shed 13 bases, with 13 bases lying between them. This CDR3 has 12 residues. CDR3 protein: CASSQAGPHATF. The CDR3 DNA sequence: TGTGCCAGCAGCCAAGCTGGGCCCCATGCCACCTTC.

V and J are TRBV5-8 and TRBJ1-1; 8 bases line up with TRBD1. This CDR3 spans 18 amino acids. The V segment lost 0 bases and the J segment 1 base; nucleotides outside the gene matches: 11. Germline assignment: CDR1 SGHTS and CDR2 YDEGEE. The CDR3 DNA sequence: TGTGCCAGCAGCTTGGAAACCTTTTTAGGGACAGGGAACACTGAAGCTTTCTTT. Amino acid sequence: CASSLETFLGTGNTEAFF. Supplemented by reference TRBV5-8 and TRBJ1-1, the full variable domain reads EAGVTQSPTHLIKTRGQQATLRCSPISGHTSVYWYQQALGLGLQFLLWYDEGEERNRGNFPPRFSGRQFPNYSSELNVNALELEDSALYLCASSLETFLGTGNTEAFFGQGTRLTVV.

The chain has TRBV19 and TRBJ2-2; no firm D call. In germline, CDR1 is LNHDA, CDR2 SQIVND (reference sequence). The CDR3 is 13 amino acids. V lost 6 bases and J lost 5, with 10 bases in between. CDR3 in amino acids: CASSDFRTGELFF. The DNA of the CDR3 is TGTGCCAGTAGCGATTTCAGGACCGGGGAGCTGTTTTTT.

V and J are TRBV6-5 and TRBJ2-7; 10 bases map to TRBD1. The V and J ends lost 6 bases and 5 bases, in that order; junction bases with no gene match: 7. The germline CDR1 and CDR2 sequences are MNHEY and SVGAGI. This CDR3 has 14 residues. The CDR3 reads CASRTTGTGDEQYF. The DNA of the CDR3 is TGTGCCAGCAGAACGACCGGGACAGGGGACGAGCAGTACTTC.

The V call is TRBV5-1, the J call TRBJ1-1; maybe TRBD1 (5 bases). V lost 0 bases and J lost 7, with 13 bases in between. The V gene's germline CDR1 is SGHRS and CDR2 YFSETQ. The CDR3 contains 14 residues. CDR3 coding DNA: TGCGCCAGCAGCTTGGCCGGGAGTGGGGGTGAAGCTTTCTTT. As protein: CASSLAGSGGEAFF.

This clone is a singleton in its sample. The rearrangement uses TRBV30 and TRBJ1-4; 12 bases agree with TRBD1. This CDR3 has 19 residues. Germline CDR1 reads GTSNPN; CDR2 reads SVGIG (reference sequence). J lost 8 bases, V lost 3 bases, and 19 bases had no gene match. The CDR3 DNA reads TGTGCCTGGAGCCCCGGGACAGGGGGCCTCCTTCCGCTAGAGGAAAAACTGTTTTTT. The encoded protein is CAWSPGTGGLLPLEEKLFF.

The chain uses TRBV28 and TRBJ1-2; D may be TRBD1 (6 bases). Germline V gene sequence: CDR1 MDHEN, CDR2 SYDVKM. V dropped 6 bases and J dropped 2 bases, with 19 bases sitting between them. CDR3 length equals 16 residues. The DNA of the CDR3 is TGTGCCAGCAGGCCAGCCATTCAGGGGTACAACTATGGCTACACCTTC. Amino acid sequence: CASRPAIQGYNYGYTF.

The rearrangement links TRBV9 to TRBJ2-2, with 10 bases that match TRBD2. CDR1 and CDR2 from the germline V gene are SGDLS and YYNGEE. V lost 4 bases, J lost 6 bases, and 12 bases stayed unmatched. The CDR3 runs to 17 residues. The CDR3 loop is CASSPQRTSGVSGELFF. The CDR3 nucleotides are TGTGCCAGCAGCCCCCAGCGGACTAGCGGAGTTTCCGGGGAGCTGTTTTTT.

This clone has more than one count but fewer than ten. The chain carries TRBV28 and TRBJ2-7; 8 positions agree with TRBD1. The V gene end was trimmed by 10 bases and the J gene end by 0 bases; junction bases not matched to a gene: 5. Germline lookup yields CDR1 MDHEN and CDR2 SYDVKM. The CDR3 runs 13 residues. The CDR3 is CATYRGSSYEQYF. Here the CDR3 DNA reads TGTGCCACGTACAGGGGGAGCTCCTACGAGCAGTACTTC.

V is TRBV2 and J is TRBJ2-7; D may be TRBD1 (5 bases). Trimming pared 8 bases from V and 0 bases from J, leaving 17 bases between. The CDR3 has 15 amino acids. The germline CDR1 and CDR2 sequences are SNHLY and FYNNEI. CDR3 sequence: CASLRQYQISYEQYF. The CDR3 nucleotides are TGTGCCAGCCTAAGACAGTACCAAATCTCCTACGAGCAGTACTTC.

In nucleotides, the CDR3 is TGTGCCAGCAGTGAGGCTAGACAGGGTCGGATCGGTGCTGGAAACACCATATATTTT. Translated, it gives CASSEARQGRIGAGNTIYF. The V call is TRBV6-1, the J call TRBJ1-3; 7 nucleotides agree with TRBD1. The CDR3 extends over 19 amino acids. Germline CDR1 reads MNHNS; CDR2 reads SASEGT. The J segment lost 2 bases and the V segment lost 3 bases, leaving 16 bases of the junction unmatched.

This chain connects TRBV2 to TRBJ2-3; no clear D gene. The germline V and J ends were trimmed by 7 bases and 3 bases, with 8 bases remaining between them. CDR3 length: 12 residues. Germline CDR1 reads SNHLY; CDR2 reads FYNNEI. The CDR3 region is CASTFSTDTQYF. The CDR3 DNA is TGTGCCAGCACCTTCTCGACAGATACGCAGTATTTT.

CDR3 residues: CASRQQGDSTDTQYF. CDR3 coding DNA: TGTGCAAGTCGCCAACAGGGGGATAGCACAGATACGCAGTATTTT. The chain links TRBV12-2 to TRBJ2-3; the table's D call TRBD1 went unverified against the DNA. TRBV12-2 is annotated as a pseudogene. The length of the CDR3 is 15 residues.

The rearrangement joins TRBV4-1 to TRBJ2-2; D uncertain. There are 14 residues in the CDR3. The V end lost 4 bases, the J end lost 0 bases, and 6 bases lay between the germline ends. Germline CDR1 is MGHRA and CDR2 is YSYEKL. The DNA of the CDR3 is TGCGCCAGCAGCCCGTCTGCGAACACCGGGGAGCTGTTTTTT. Protein: CASSPSANTGELFF.

This clone was seen a handful of times. The V and J genes are TRBV7-2 and TRBJ1-2, with 12 bases matching TRBD1. Germline V gene lookup returns CDR1 SGHTA and CDR2 FQGNSA. The J segment lost 8 bases and the V segment lost 5 bases, leaving 9 bases of the junction unmatched. This CDR3 contains 15 residues. The CDR3 nucleotides read TGTGCCAGCAGCCCCCGGGACAGGGGGCTGGGGGGCTACACCTTC. Amino acids: CASSPRDRGLGGYTF. The full variable domain, with the rest looked up from reference TRBV7-2 and TRBJ1-2, is GAGVSQSPSNKVTEKGKDVELRCDPISGHTALYWYRQSLGQGLEFLIYFQGNSAPDKSGLPSDRFSAERTGGSVSTLTIQRTQQEDSAVYLCASSPRDRGLGGYTFGSGTRLTVV.

CDR3 nucleotides: TGTGCCAGCAGTGAAGAGGGACTAGCGGGGACAGATACGCAGTATTTT. It is translated as CASSEEGLAGTDTQYF. V is TRBV2 and J is TRBJ2-3, with TRBD2 matching over 13 bases. Trimming removed 1 base from V and 3 bases from J; junction bases left unmatched: 1. This CDR3 comprises 16 residues. Germline CDR1 SNHLY, CDR2 FYNNEI.

The V gene is TRBV5-4, the J gene TRBJ2-1; D possibly corresponds to TRBD1 (6 bases). The CDR3 loop spans 15 amino acids. The V and J ends lost 4 bases and 4 bases respectively, with 15 bases between them. Per germline, CDR1 SGHNT and CDR2 YYREEE (reference sequence). The CDR3 DNA reads as TGTGCCAGCAGCCCCCCAGGACAGAGTTACAATGAGCAGTTCTTC. It yields the protein CASSPPGQSYNEQFF. Using reference TRBV5-4 and TRBJ2-1 for the parts outside the CDR3, the full variable domain is ETGVTQSPTHLIKTRGQQVTLRCSSQSGHNTVSWYQQALGQGPQFIFQYYREEENGRGNFPPRFSGLQFPNYSSELNVNALELDDSALYLCASSPPGQSYNEQFFGPGTRLTVL.